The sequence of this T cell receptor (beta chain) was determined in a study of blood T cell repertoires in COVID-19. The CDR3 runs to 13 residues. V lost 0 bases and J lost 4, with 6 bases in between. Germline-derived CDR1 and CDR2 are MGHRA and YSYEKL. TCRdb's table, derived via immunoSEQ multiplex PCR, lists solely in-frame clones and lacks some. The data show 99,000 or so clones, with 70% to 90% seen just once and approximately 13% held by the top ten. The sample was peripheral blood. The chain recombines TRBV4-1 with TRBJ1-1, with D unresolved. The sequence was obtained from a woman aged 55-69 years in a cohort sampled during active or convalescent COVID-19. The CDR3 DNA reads TGCGCCAGCAGCCAAGATCTCAGCACTGAAGCTTTCTTT. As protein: CASSQDLSTEAFF.